These 11 T cell receptor beta chains share one sample of origin, sequenced in a study of vaccination and CD4 T cells after COVID-19. No antigen is known for these receptors. Treatment defined: roughly ten-day PBMC culture with coronavirus spike peptide pools or control peptides (ViraFEST assay). The assay that was used to sequence DNA from cultured CD4+ T cells was the Oncomine TCR Beta short-read assay. TCRdb re-called the PCR reads through MiXCR, storing one row per CDR3 protein. The sample lists roughly 14,000 distinct CDR3 sequences, roughly 70% occurring once. What was sequenced was CD4+ T cells from blood, cultured in vitro. The receptors come from a human donor who had recovered from COVID-19.

The chain carries TRBV19 and TRBJ1-5; no reliable D call. Germline assignment: CDR1 LNHDA and CDR2 SQIVND (reference sequence). V lost 9 bases and J 0 bases, leaving 12 bases between the germline ends. This CDR3 has 14 amino acids. The CDR3 region has the DNA TGTGCCAGCCGGAATCTTTATAGCAATCAGCCCCAGCATTTT. Protein sequence: CASRNLYSNQPQHF. The whole variable domain, filled in from reference TRBV19 and TRBJ1-5, reads DGGITQSPKYLFRKEGQNVTLSCEQNLNHDAMYWYRQDPGQGLRLIYYSQIVNDFQKGDIAEGYSVSREKKESFPLTVTSAQKNPTAFYLCASRNLYSNQPQHFGDGTRLSIL.

The gene calls are TRBV28 and TRBJ1-5, with 10 bases matching TRBD1. The CDR3 has 17 residues. V dropped 6 bases and J dropped 9; count of bases not matched to a gene: 17. The germline CDR1 and CDR2 sequences are MDHEN and SYDVKM. CDR3 residues: CASSYSPDRGLGRPQHF. The CDR3 region has the DNA TGTGCCAGCAGCTACTCCCCCGACAGGGGGCTCGGGCGGCCCCAGCATTTT.

This clonotype has a single count. This rearrangement joins TRBV27 to TRBJ2-7; 13 bases align to TRBD2. This CDR3 region has 16 residues. The V segment lost 10 bases and the J segment 2 bases; nucleotides outside the gene matches: 11. The germline V gene has CDR1 MNHEY and CDR2 SMNVEV (reference sequence). The CDR3 DNA reads as TGTGCCACCCGACTAGCGGGAGGAGGGAGGGCCTACGAGCAGTACTTC. Residues: CATRLAGGGRAYEQYF.

The chain is built from TRBV20-1 and TRBJ1-1; D perhaps matches TRBD1 (6 bases). The CDR3 runs to 13 residues. Per germline, CDR1 DFQATT and CDR2 SNEGSKA (reference sequence). V lost 5 bases to trimming and J lost 4 bases, with 14 bases between them. CDR3 sequence: CSALGTLGTEAFF. The CDR3 region has the DNA TGCAGTGCTTTGGGGACATTGGGCACTGAAGCTTTCTTT.

The chain is built from TRBV2 and TRBJ1-6; no firm D call. CDR1 is SNHLY, CDR2 FYNNEI, per germline. Trimming shortened V by 8 bases and J by 4 bases, and 12 bases separated the two germline ends. This CDR3 has 14 residues. DNA of the CDR3: TGTGCCAGCTTCCCAGGAGGATATAATTCACCCCTCCACTTT. It encodes CASFPGGYNSPLHF.

This chain links TRBV27 with TRBJ2-2; 7 bases agree with TRBD2. With 5 bases clipped from V and 2 bases from J, the junction kept 8 bases outside the gene matches. Germline V gives CDR1 MNHEY, CDR2 SMNVEV (reference sequence). CDR3 length: 16 amino acids. Here the CDR3 reads CASSPTGTTNTGELFF. In DNA form, the CDR3 reads TGTGCCAGCAGTCCAACCGGGACTACTAACACCGGGGAGCTGTTTTTT.

The chain carries TRBV20-1 and TRBJ2-4; D gene uncertain. CDR3 length: 13 amino acids. V lost 0 bases to trimming and J lost 2 bases, with 5 bases between them. Per germline, CDR1 DFQATT and CDR2 SNEGSKA (reference sequence). The CDR3 DNA is TGCAGTGCTAGAGATCAGCCCAAAAACATTCAGTACTTC. The encoded protein is CSARDQPKNIQYF.

In nucleotides, the CDR3 is TGCAGTGCTACCCATCTTAATAACAATGAGCAGTTCTTC. Protein: CSATHLNNNEQFF. This chain uses TRBV20-1 with TRBJ2-1; D unresolved. This CDR3 comprises 13 residues. The V and J ends lost 4 bases and 5 bases respectively, with 12 bases between them. Germline CDR1 reads DFQATT; CDR2 reads SNEGSKA (reference sequence).

This chain links TRBV7-2 with TRBJ2-3; D perhaps matches TRBD1 (6 bases). This CDR3 has 14 amino acids. CDR1 and CDR2 from the germline V gene are SGHTA and FQGNSA. V was clipped by 3 bases and J by 5 bases, with 12 bases between them. DNA of the CDR3: TGTGCCAGCAGCTTGGGGGCAGGCGGAGATACGCAGTATTTT. Amino acid sequence: CASSLGAGGDTQYF.

The V gene is TRBV10-3, the J gene TRBJ2-7, with D tentatively TRBD1 (6 bases). This CDR3 is built from 14 residues. V lost 9 bases to trimming and J lost 2 bases, with 17 bases between them. Germline V CDR1 and CDR2: ENHRY, SYGVKD. The CDR3 spells CAIRRLGGPYEQYF. The CDR3 coding sequence is TGTGCCATTCGACGCCTAGGGGGACCCTACGAGCAGTACTTC.

This clonotype was observed a few times. This chain's CDR3 is CASSWRPSPLHF. In DNA, the CDR3 is TGTGCCAGCAGTTGGCGTCCGTCACCCCTCCACTTT. This chain uses TRBV28 with TRBJ1-6; D remains ambiguous. The germline gives CDR1 MDHEN, CDR2 SYDVKM. V was clipped by 4 bases and J by 10 bases, with 8 bases between them. This CDR3 has 12 residues.